This entry features one TCR beta chain sequence. Its antigen remains unknown. Germline V gene sequence: CDR1 MGHRA, CDR2 YSYEKL. The CDR3 consists of 17 residues. V lost 0 bases and J lost 5, with 17 bases in between. These data come from a study of OX40 agonist ivuxolimab in advanced cancers. Overall study results and limits: Average numbers of expanded clones were greater in CD8+ T cells than in CD4+. At 0.1 to 3.0 mg/kg and by week 6, CD4+ and CD8+ T cells in the blood had expanded clonally.

The method was immunoSEQ multiplex PCR; TCRdb's version includes in-frame clones alone and lacks a portion of them. Counted here are 90,000 to 130,000 clones, approximately 90% occurring once; the ten biggest clones make up over 0.6%. The chain combines TRBV4-1 with TRBJ1-5; possible D gene TRBD1, 5 bases. The source is an adult with an advanced solid tumor such as melanoma, head and neck, liver or kidney cancer. Sequencing used CD4+ or CD8+ T cells sorted from blood, obtained in a trial of the OX40 agonist ivuxolimab. CDR3: CASSQEWPGIMYQPQHF. The CDR3 DNA is TGCGCCAGCAGCCAAGAATGGCCAGGGATTATGTATCAGCCCCAGCATTTT.